The present T cell receptor (beta chain) was sequenced within a study of blood T cell repertoires in COVID-19. As for the study in general: The samples span acute and convalescent COVID-19 from the United States, Italy and Spain.

Enrollees, roughly 18 to 89 years old, lived in about two dozen US areas. Contact with a PCR-confirmed or clinician-diagnosed COVID-19 case occurred within 2 weeks of entry. The authors' processing: From reference gene primer amplification, estimates of nucleated cell counts were derived. The method was immunoSEQ multiplex PCR; TCRdb's version includes in-frame clones alone and lacks a portion of them. D and trimming come from the DNA, and the V and J calls and clone size come from that table. The sample consists of a few hundred thousand clones, 90% to 95% of them appearing once. This CDR3 contains 16 residues. Trimming stripped 0 bases from V and 5 bases from J, with 16 bases between. CDR1 and CDR2 (germline): SGHVS, FNYEAQ.

The J gene is TRBJ1-1, the V gene TRBV7-6; D is possibly TRBD1 (6 bases). Sequencing was performed on PBMCs or T cells enriched from blood (not recorded which). The TCR sequence derives from a woman between 40 and 55 years old who had been exposed to COVID-19. The CDR3, as DNA: TGTGCCAGCAGCTTAGCGGCACAGGGTCGTATGACTGAAGCTTTCTTT. This translates into CASSLAAQGRMTEAFF.